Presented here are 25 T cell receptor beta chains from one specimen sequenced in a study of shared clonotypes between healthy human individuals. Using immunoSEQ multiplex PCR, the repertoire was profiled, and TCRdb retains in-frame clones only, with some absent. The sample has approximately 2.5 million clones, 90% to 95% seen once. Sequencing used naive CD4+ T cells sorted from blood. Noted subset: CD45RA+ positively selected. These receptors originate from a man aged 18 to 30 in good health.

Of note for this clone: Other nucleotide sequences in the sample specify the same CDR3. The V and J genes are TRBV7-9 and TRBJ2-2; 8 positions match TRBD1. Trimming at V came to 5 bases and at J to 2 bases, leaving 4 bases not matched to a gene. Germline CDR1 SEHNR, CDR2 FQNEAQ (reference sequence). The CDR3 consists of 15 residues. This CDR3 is CASSLQGGNTGELFF. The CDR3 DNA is TGTGCCAGCAGCCTACAGGGGGGAAACACCGGGGAGCTGTTTTTT.

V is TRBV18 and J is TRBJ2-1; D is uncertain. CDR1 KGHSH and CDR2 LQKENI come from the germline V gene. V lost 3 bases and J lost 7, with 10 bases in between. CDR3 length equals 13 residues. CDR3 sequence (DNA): TGTGCCAGCTCACCCTCTCTAGAGAATGAGCAGTTCTTC. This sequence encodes CASSPSLENEQFF.

CDR3 sequence: CASSVLRETQYF. In DNA form, the CDR3 reads TGTGCCAGCAGCGTACTCCGGGAGACCCAGTACTTC. The V and J genes are TRBV7-2 and TRBJ2-5; no firm D call. V dropped 5 bases and J dropped 5 bases, with 9 bases sitting between them. Germline assignment: CDR1 SGHTA and CDR2 FQGNSA. The CDR3 runs 12 residues.

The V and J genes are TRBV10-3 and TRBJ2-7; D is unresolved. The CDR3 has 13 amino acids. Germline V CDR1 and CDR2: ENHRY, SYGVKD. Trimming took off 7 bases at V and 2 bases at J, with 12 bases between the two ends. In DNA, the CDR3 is TGTGCCATCACTAAGGACCCGACCTACGAGCAGTACTTC. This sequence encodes CAITKDPTYEQYF.

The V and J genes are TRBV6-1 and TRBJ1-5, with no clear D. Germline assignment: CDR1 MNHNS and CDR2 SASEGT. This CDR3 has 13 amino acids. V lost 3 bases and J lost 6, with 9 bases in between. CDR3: CASSDLKGQPQHF. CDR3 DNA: TGTGCCAGCAGTGATTTAAAGGGTCAGCCCCAGCATTTT.

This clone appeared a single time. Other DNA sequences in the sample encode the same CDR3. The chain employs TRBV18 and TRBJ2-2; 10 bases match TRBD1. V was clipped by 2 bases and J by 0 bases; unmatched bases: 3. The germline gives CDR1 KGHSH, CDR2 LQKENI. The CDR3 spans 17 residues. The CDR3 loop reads CASSPAGQGSNTGELFF. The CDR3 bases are TGTGCCAGCTCACCAGCGGGACAGGGGTCGAACACCGGGGAGCTGTTTTTT.

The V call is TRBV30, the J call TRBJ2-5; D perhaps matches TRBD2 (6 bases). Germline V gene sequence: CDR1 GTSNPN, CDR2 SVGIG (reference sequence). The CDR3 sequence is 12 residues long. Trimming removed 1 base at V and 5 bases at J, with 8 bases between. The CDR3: CAWSGSGETQYF. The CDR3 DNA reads TGTGCCTGGAGTGGCAGCGGGGAGACCCAGTACTTC.

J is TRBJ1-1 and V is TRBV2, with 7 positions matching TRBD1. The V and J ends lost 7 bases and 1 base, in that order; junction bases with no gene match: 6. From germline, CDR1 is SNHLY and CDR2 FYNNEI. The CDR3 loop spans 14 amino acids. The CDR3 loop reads CASTMGDRNTEAFF. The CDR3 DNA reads TGTGCCAGCACCATGGGGGACAGGAACACTGAAGCTTTCTTT.

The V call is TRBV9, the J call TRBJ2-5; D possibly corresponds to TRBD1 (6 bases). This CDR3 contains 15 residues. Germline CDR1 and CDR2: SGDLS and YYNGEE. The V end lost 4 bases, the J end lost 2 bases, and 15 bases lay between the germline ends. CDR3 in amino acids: CASSTATGVQETQYF. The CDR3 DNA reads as TGTGCCAGCAGCACTGCGACAGGCGTACAAGAGACCCAGTACTTC.

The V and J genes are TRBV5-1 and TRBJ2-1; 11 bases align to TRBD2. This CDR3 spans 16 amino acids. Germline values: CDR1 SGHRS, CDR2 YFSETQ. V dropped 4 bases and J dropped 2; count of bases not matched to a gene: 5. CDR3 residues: CASSRTSGGTYNEQFF. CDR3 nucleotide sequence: TGCGCCAGCAGCCGTACTAGCGGGGGTACCTACAATGAGCAGTTCTTC.

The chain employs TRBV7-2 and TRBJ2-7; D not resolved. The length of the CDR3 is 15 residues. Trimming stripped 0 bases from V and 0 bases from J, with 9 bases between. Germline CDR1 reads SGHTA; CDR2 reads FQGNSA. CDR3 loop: CASSLAPMSSYEQYF. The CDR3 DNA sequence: TGTGCCAGCAGCTTAGCCCCCATGAGCTCCTACGAGCAGTACTTC.

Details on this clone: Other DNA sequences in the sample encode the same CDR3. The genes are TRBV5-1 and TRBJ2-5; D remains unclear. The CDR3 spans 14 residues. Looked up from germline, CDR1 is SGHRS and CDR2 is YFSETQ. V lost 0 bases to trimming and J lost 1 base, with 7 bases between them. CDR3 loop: CASSLGAAQETQYF. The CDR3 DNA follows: TGCGCCAGCAGCTTGGGGGCCGCCCAAGAGACCCAGTACTTC.

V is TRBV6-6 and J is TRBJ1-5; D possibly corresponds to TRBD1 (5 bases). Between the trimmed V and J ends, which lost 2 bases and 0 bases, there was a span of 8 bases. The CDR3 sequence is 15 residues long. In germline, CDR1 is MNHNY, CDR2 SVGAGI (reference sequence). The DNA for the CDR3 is TGTGCCAGCAGTTACGACAGTTATAGCAATCAGCCCCAGCATTTT. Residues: CASSYDSYSNQPQHF.

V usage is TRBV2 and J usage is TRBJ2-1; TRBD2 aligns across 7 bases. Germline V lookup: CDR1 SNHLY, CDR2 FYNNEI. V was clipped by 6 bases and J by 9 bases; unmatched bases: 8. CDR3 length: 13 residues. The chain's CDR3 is CASRASTSAEQFF. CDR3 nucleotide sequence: TGTGCCAGCAGAGCATCTACTAGCGCTGAGCAGTTCTTC.

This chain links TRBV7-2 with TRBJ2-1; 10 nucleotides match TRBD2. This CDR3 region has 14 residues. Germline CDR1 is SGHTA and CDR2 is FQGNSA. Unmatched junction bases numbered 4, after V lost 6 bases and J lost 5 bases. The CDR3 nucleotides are TGTGCCAGCAGGAGGACTAGCGGAAACAATGAGCAGTTCTTC. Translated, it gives CASRRTSGNNEQFF.

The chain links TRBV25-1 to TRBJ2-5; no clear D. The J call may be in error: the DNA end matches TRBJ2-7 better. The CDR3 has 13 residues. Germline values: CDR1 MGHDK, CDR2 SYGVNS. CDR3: CASSATDAYEQYF. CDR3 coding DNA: TGTGCCAGCAGTGCAACGGATGCCTACGAGCAGTACTTC.

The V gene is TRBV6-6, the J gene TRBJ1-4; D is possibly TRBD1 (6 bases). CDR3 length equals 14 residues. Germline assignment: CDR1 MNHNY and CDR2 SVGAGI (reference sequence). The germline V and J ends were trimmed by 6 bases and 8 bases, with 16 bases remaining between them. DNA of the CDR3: TGTGCCAGCAGACCCCCAGGGGAGGTAGAAAAACTGTTTTTT. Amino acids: CASRPPGEVEKLFF.

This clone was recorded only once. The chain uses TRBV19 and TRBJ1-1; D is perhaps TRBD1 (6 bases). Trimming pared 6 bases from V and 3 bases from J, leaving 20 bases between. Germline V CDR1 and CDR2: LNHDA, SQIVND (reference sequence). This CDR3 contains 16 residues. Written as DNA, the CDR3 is TGTGCCAGTAGAATCACAGGGACCGATAGGTACACTGAAGCTTTCTTT. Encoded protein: CASRITGTDRYTEAFF.

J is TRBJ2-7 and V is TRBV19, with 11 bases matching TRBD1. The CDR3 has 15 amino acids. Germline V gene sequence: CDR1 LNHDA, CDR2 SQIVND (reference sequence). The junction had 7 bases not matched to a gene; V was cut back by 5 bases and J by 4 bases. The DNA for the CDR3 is TGTGCCAGTAGTCCGGGGACAGGGGGGAGATACGAGCAGTACTTC. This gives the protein CASSPGTGGRYEQYF.

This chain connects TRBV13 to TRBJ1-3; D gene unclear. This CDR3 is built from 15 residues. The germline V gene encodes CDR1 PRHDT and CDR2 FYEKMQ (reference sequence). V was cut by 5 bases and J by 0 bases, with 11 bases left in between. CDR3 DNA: TGTGCCAGCAGCGCCCAGGTGAGCTCTGGAAACACCATATATTTT. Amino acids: CASSAQVSSGNTIYF. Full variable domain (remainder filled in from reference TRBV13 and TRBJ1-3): AAGVIQSPRHLIKEKRETATLKCYPIPRHDTVYWYQQGPGQDPQFLISFYEKMQSDKGSIPDRFSAQQFSDYHSELNMSSLELGDSALYFCASSAQVSSGNTIYFGEGSWLTVV.

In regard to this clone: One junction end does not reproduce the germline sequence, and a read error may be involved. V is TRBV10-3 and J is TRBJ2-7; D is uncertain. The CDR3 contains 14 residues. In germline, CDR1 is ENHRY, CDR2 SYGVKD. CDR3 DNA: TGTGCCATCAGTGAGACCCGGACCTCCAACGAGCAGTACTTC. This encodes CAISETRTSNEQYF.

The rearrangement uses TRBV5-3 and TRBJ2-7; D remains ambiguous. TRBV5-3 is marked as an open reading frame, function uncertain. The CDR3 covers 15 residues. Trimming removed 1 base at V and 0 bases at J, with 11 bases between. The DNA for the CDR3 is TGTGCCAGAAGCTTGAGCAGGCTTCACTCCTACGAGCAGTACTTC. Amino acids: CARSLSRLHSYEQYF.

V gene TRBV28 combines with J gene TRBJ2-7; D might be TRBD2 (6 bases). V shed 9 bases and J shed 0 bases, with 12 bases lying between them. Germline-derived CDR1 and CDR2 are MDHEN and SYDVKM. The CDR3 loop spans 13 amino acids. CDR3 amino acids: CARGTSGSYEQYF. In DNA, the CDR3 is TGTGCCAGAGGGACTTCTGGCTCCTACGAGCAGTACTTC.

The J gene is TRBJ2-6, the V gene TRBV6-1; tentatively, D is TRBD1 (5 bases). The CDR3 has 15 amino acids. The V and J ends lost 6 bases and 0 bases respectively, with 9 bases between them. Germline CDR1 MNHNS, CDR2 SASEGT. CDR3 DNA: TGTGCCAGCAGGGAACAGGACTCTGGGGCCAACGTCCTGACTTTC. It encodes CASREQDSGANVLTF.

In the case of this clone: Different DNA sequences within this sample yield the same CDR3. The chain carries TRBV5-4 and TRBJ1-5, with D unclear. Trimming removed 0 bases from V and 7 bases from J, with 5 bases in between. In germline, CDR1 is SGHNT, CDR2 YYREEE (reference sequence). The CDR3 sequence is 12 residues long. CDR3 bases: TGTGCCAGCAGCTTGGATGGGCAGCCCCAGCATTTT. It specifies CASSLDGQPQHF.